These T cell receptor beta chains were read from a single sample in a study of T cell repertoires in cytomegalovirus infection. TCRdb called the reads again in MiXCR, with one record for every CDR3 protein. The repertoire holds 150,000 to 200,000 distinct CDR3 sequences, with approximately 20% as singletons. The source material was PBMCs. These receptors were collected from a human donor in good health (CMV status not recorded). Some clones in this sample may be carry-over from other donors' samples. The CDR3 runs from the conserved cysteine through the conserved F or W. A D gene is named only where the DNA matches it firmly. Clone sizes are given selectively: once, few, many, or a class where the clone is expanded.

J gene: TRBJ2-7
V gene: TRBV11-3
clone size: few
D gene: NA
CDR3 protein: CASSFQSWEQYF
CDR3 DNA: TGTGCCAGCAGCTTCCAGAGCTGGGAGCAGTACTTC

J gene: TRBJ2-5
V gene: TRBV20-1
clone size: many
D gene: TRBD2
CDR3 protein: CSARETSGASAAQYF
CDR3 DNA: TGCAGTGCTAGAGAGACTAGCGGGGCATCGGCGGCCCAGTACTTC

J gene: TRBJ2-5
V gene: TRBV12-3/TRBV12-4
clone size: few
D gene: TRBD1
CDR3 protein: CASSVRDSQETQYF
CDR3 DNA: TGTGCCAGCAGTGTCCGGGACAGCCAAGAGACCCAGTACTTC

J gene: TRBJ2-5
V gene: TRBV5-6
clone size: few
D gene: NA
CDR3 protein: CASSPSPDPRETQYF
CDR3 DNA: TGTGCCAGCAGCCCCTCCCCGGACCCCCGAGAGACCCAGTACTTC

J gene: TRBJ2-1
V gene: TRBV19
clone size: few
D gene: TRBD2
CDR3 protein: CASSMASGSYNEQFF
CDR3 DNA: TGTGCCAGTAGTATGGCTAGCGGGAGCTACAATGAGCAGTTCTTC

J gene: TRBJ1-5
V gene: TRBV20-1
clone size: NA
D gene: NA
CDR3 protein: CSAREGVANQPQHF
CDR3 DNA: TGCAGTGCTAGAGAAGGGGTGGCCAATCAGCCCCAGCATTTT

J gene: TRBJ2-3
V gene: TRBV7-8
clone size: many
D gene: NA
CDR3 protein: CASSLRGSTDTQYF
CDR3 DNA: TGTGCCAGCAGCCTGAGGGGTAGCACAGATACGCAGTATTTT

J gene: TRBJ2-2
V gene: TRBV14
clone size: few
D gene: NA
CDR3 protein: CASSLILTGELFF
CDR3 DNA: TGTGCCAGCAGCCTCATTTTAACCGGGGAGCTGTTTTTT

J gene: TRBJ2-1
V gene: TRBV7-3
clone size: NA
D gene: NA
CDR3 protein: CASSERPSNEQFF
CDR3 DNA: TGTGCCAGCAGCGAGAGGCCTAGCAATGAGCAGTTCTTC

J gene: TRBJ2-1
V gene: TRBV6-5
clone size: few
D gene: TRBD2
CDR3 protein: CASSQLAGLSYNEQFF
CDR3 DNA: TGTGCCAGCAGCCAACTAGCGGGGCTATCCTACAATGAGCAGTTCTTC

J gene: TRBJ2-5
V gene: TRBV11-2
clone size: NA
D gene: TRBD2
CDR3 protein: CASSSRTSGRNTETQYF
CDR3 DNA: TGTGCCAGCAGCTCCCGGACTAGCGGGAGAAATACAGAGACCCAGTACTTC

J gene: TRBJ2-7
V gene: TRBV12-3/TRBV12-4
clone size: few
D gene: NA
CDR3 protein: CASSSYPIYEQYF
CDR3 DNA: TGTGCCAGCAGTTCCTACCCGATCTACGAGCAGTACTTC

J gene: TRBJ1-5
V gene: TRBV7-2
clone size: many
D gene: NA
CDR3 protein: CASSSYSNQPQHF
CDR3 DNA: TGTGCCAGCAGTTCCTATAGCAATCAGCCCCAGCATTTT

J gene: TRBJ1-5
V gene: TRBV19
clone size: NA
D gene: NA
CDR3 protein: CASSSLTGPGQPQHF
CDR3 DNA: TGTGCCAGTAGTAGCCTTACAGGGCCGGGTCAGCCCCAGCATTTT

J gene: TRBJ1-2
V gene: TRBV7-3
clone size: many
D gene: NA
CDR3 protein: CASSTRRAYGYTF
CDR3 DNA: TGTGCCAGCAGCACCCGTAGGGCCTACGGCTACACCTTC

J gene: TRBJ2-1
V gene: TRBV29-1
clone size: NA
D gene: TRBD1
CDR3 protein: CSVEVGLGQGYNEQFF
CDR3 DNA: TGCAGCGTTGAAGTGGGTCTCGGACAGGGTTACAATGAGCAGTTCTTC

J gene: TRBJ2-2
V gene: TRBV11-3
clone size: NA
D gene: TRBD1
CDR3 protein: CASSHPRQGGDGELFF
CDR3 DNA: TGTGCCAGCAGCCACCCCAGACAGGGTGGGGACGGGGAGCTGTTTTTT

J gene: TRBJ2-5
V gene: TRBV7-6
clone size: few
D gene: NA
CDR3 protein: CASSQEVYSETQYF
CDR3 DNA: TGTGCTAGCAGCCAGGAAGTTTACTCAGAGACCCAGTACTTC

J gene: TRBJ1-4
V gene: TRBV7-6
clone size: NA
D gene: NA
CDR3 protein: CASSPVSAPTAANEKLFF
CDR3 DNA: TGTGCCAGCAGCCCTGTCTCGGCCCCCACGGCAGCTAATGAAAAACTGTTTTTT

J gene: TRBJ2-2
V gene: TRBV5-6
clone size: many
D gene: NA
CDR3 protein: CASSLSPGGELFF
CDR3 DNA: TGTGCCAGCAGCTTGTCTCCCGGCGGGGAGCTGTTTTTT

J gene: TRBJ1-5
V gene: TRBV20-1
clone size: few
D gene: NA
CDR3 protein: CSAGPSGSNQPQHF
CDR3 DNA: TGCAGTGCCGGCCCCTCGGGAAGCAATCAGCCCCAGCATTTT

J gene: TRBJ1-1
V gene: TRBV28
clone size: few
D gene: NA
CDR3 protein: CASSFEGAGNTEAFF
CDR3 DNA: TGTGCCAGCAGTTTCGAAGGGGCTGGAAACACTGAAGCTTTCTTT

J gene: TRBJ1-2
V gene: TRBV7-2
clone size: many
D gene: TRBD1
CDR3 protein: CASSLQFGTGVYGYTF
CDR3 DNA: TGTGCCAGCAGCTTACAGTTCGGGACAGGGGTTTATGGCTACACCTTC

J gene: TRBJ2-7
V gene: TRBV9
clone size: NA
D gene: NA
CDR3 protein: CASTPGQISSYEQYF
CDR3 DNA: TGTGCCAGCACCCCCGGACAGATAAGCTCCTACGAGCAGTACTTC

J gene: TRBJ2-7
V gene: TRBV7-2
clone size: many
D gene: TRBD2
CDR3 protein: CASSLSSGAGSYEQYF
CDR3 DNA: TGTGCCAGCAGCTTATCTAGCGGGGCCGGCTCCTACGAGCAGTACTTC

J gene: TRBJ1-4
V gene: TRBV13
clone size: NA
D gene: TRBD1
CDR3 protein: CASSYGTEVNEKLFF
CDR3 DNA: TGTGCCAGCAGCTACGGGACAGAAGTTAATGAAAAACTGTTTTTT

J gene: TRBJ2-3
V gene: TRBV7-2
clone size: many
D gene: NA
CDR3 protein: CASSLLIWGGNTDTQYF
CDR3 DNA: TGTGCCAGCAGCTTACTTATCTGGGGCGGGAACACAGATACGCAGTATTTT

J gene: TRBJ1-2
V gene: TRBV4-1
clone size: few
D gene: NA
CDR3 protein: CASSQDNAGTPNTF
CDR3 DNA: TGCGCCAGCAGCCAAGATAACGCCGGGACCCCTAACACCTTC